One and the same sample provided the 6 T cell receptor beta chains below, sequenced in a study of cytomegalovirus exposure and HLA in healthy donors. PCR involved 60 Vbeta and 13 Jbeta primers. Using immunoSEQ multiplex PCR, the repertoire was profiled, and TCRdb retains in-frame clones only, with some absent. This table has approximately 150,000 clones, under 80% appearing once. Sequencing was done on a sample of PBMCs. These receptors were obtained from a human donor in good health.

This clone was recorded a few times. The V call is TRBV5-1, the J call TRBJ2-3; TRBD1 aligns across 8 bases. Per the germline V gene, CDR1 is SGHRS and CDR2 is YFSETQ. There are 15 residues in the CDR3. The V gene end was trimmed by 5 bases and the J gene end by 5 bases; junction bases not matched to a gene: 10. The CDR3: CASSSRQGAGDTQYF. The CDR3 coding sequence is TGCGCCAGCAGTAGTCGCCAGGGGGCCGGAGATACGCAGTATTTT.

The V call is TRBV19, the J call TRBJ1-2, with D possibly TRBD1 on 6 matching bases. Germline V gene lookup returns CDR1 LNHDA and CDR2 SQIVND (reference sequence). The V end was cut by 7 bases, the J end by 0 bases, with 12 bases between. The CDR3 extends over 14 amino acids. Here the CDR3 DNA reads TGTGCCAGTACGAGGGGGATGGCTAACTATGGCTACACCTTC. Translation gives CASTRGMANYGYTF.

This chain connects TRBV10-3 to TRBJ2-6; 8 bases match TRBD2. Trimming removed 4 bases from V and 0 bases from J; junction bases left unmatched: 8. CDR1 and CDR2 from the germline V gene are ENHRY and SYGVKD. CDR3 length equals 18 residues. Here the CDR3 reads CAISGSGGPVSGANVLTF. The CDR3 nucleotides read TGTGCCATCAGTGGATCGGGGGGGCCCGTCTCTGGGGCCAACGTCCTGACTTTC.

This clone turned up a few times. The chain combines TRBV7-3 with TRBJ2-3; D unresolved. Germline CDR1 and CDR2: SGHTA and FQGTGA. V was shortened by 2 bases and J by 0 bases, with 12 bases between the two germline ends. The CDR3 covers 16 residues. The CDR3 is CASSLQVVPSTDTQYF. In DNA form, the CDR3 reads TGTGCCAGCAGCTTACAGGTGGTACCCAGCACAGATACGCAGTATTTT.

This chain links TRBV11-2 with TRBJ1-2; D ambiguous. V dropped 6 bases and J dropped 7 bases, with 9 bases sitting between them. The CDR3 has 11 residues. CDR1 SGHAT and CDR2 FQNNGV come from the germline V gene. The CDR3 region is CASRTYRGYTF. The CDR3 region has the DNA TGTGCCAGCAGGACATACCGTGGCTACACCTTC.

V and J are TRBV19 and TRBJ2-7; D is perhaps TRBD2 (5 bases). The germline V gene has CDR1 LNHDA and CDR2 SQIVND (reference sequence). V was clipped by 1 base and J by 9 bases, with 16 bases between them. This CDR3 is 14 amino acids long. CDR3 residues: CASSIGGGSAGQYF. CDR3 DNA sequence: TGTGCCAGTAGTATAGGGGGTGGGTCCGCGGGGCAGTACTTC.